This T cell receptor beta chain was observed in a study of blood T cell repertoires in COVID-19. About the study: Sample material is recorded as cDNA or gDNA derived from T cells, B-cell-depleted T cells, or PBMCs.

The protocol was immunoSEQ multiplex PCR, while the TCRdb copy is restricted to in-frame clones and leaves out a portion. The table includes a few hundred thousand clones, under 90% detected once. Those who participated ranged in age from about 18 to 89 years and resided in about two dozen US areas. This receptor was identified in a woman younger than 35 who had recovered from COVID-19. The sample comprised PBMCs or T cells enriched from blood (not recorded which).

CDR3 region: CASSFLLLAGGQDTQYF. The DNA for the CDR3 is TGTGCCAGCAGCTTCCTTTTACTAGCGGGGGGTCAAGATACGCAGTATTTT. This chain uses TRBV7-2 with TRBJ2-3, with 12 nucleotides matching TRBD2. Trimming at V came to 3 bases and at J to 5 bases, leaving 9 bases not matched to a gene. CDR1 and CDR2 from the germline V gene are SGHTA and FQGNSA. The CDR3 has 17 residues.